This T cell receptor beta chain originates from a study of immune evolution from preneoplasia to lung adenocarcinoma. Points from the study as a whole: Normal lung had the highest top T cell clone frequencies.

Between the mid-2010s and the late 2010s, patients underwent resection in Japan or China. Histologic diagnosis was independently verified by two lung pathologists. About this clone itself: What it binds is not known.

Profiling relied on immunoSEQ multiplex PCR, and the TCRdb table lists in-frame clones only, not all of them. This table has 4,500 to 5,000 clones, roughly 80% appearing once. V shed 2 bases and J shed 5 bases, with 14 bases lying between them. This CDR3 comprises 14 residues. The V gene's germline CDR1 is SGHRS and CDR2 YFSETQ. This receptor was identified in a person aged 65 to 79 with lung adenocarcinoma. V is TRBV5-1 and J is TRBJ2-7, with D maybe TRBD2 (6 bases). The sequenced sample was FFPE minimally invasive lung adenocarcinoma tissue. CDR3 sequence reads: CASSFLGGRDEQYF. For the CDR3, the DNA is TGCGCCAGCAGCTTTCTCGGGGGTCGGGACGAGCAGTACTTC. Looking up the rest from reference TRBV5-1 and TRBJ2-7 gives the full variable domain: KAGVTQTPRYLIKTRGQQVTLSCSPISGHRSVSWYQQTPGQGLQFLFEYFSETQRNKGNFPGRFSGRQFSNSRSEMNVSTLELGDSALYLCASSFLGGRDEQYFGPGTRLTVT.